This T cell receptor beta chain is drawn from a study of blood T cell repertoires in COVID-19. In the study overall: Researchers got acute and convalescent COVID-19 samples from the United States, Italy and Spain.

Sequencing used immunoSEQ multiplex PCR; TCRdb keeps in-frame clones, though not all of them. Altogether 200,000 to 300,000 clones are present, over 85% being singletons, with the ten largest covering around 4.2%. The sequencing input was PBMCs or T cells enriched from blood (not recorded which). This receptor was identified in a woman in her twenties or thirties with acute COVID-19.

The CDR3, as DNA: TGCGCCAGCAGCCGCCGGACAGGGGCAGGGAACACTGAAGCTTTCTTT. Protein: CASSRRTGAGNTEAFF. The gene calls are TRBV5-1 and TRBJ1-1, with 9 bases that match TRBD1. CDR1 and CDR2 (germline): SGHRS, YFSETQ. V lost 4 bases and J lost 1; bases outside the gene matches: 8. The CDR3 extends over 16 amino acids.